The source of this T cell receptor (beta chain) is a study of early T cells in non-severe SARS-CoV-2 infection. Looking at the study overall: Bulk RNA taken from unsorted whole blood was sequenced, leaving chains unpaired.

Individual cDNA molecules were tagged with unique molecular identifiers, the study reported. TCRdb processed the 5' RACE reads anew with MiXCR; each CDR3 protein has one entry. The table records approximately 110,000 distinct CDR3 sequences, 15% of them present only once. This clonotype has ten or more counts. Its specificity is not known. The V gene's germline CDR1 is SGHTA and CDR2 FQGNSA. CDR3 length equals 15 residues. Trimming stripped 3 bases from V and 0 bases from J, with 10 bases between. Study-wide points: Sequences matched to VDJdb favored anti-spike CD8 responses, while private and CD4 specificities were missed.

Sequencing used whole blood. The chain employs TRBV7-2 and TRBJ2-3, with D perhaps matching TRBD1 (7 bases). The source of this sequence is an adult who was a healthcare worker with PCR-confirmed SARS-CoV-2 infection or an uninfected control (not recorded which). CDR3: CASSFRGASTDTQYF. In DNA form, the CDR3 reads TGTGCCAGCAGCTTCAGGGGGGCTAGCACAGATACGCAGTATTTT.